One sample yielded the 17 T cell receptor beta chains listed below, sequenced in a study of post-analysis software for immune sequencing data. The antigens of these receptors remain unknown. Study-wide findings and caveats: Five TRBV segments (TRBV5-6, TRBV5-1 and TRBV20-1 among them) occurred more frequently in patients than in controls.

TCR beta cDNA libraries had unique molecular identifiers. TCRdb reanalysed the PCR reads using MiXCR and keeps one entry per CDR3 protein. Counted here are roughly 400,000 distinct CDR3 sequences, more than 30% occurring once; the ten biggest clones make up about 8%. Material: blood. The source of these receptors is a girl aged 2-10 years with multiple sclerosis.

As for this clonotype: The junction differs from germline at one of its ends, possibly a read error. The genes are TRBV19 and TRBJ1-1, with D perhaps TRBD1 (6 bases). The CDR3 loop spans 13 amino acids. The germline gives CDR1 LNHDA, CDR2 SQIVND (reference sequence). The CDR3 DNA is TGTGCCAGTACCCCATGGGGGGCTTCTGAGGCTTTCTTT. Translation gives CASTPWGASEAFF. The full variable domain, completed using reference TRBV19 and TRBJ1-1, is DGGITQSPKYLFRKEGQNVTLSCEQNLNHDAMYWYRQDPGQGLRLIYYSQIVNDFQKGDIAEGYSVSREKKESFPLTVTSAQKNPTAFYLCASTPWGASEAFFGQGTRLTVV.

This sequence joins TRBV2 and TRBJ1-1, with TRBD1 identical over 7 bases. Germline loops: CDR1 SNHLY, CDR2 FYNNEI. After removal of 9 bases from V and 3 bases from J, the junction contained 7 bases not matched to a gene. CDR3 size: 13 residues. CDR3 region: CARVGTAYTEAFF. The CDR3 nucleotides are TGTGCCAGGGTAGGGACAGCCTACACTGAAGCTTTCTTT.

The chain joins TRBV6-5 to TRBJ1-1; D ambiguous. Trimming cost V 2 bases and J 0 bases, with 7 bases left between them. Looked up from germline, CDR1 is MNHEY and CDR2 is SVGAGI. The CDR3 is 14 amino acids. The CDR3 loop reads CASSYARLNTEAFF. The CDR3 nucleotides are TGTGCCAGCAGTTACGCCAGACTGAACACTGAAGCTTTCTTT.

The CDR3 here is CSVLTGNYGYTF. In DNA, the CDR3 is TGCAGCGTCCTGACAGGGAACTATGGCTACACCTTC. The chain recombines TRBV29-1 with TRBJ1-2, with TRBD1 identical over 7 bases. The CDR3 sequence is 12 residues long. Germline V gene lookup returns CDR1 SQVTM and CDR2 ANQGSEA. V dropped 6 bases and J dropped 2; count of bases not matched to a gene: 3. The full variable domain, rest sourced from reference TRBV29-1 and TRBJ1-2, is SAVISQKPSRDICQRGTSLTIQCQVDSQVTMMFWYRQQPGQSLTLIATANQGSEATYESGFVIDKFPISRPNLTFSTLTVSNMSPEDSSIYLCSVLTGNYGYTFGSGTRLTVV.

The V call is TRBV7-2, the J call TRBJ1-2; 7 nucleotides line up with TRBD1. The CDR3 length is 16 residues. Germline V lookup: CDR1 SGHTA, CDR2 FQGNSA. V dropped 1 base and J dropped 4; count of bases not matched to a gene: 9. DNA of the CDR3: TGTGCCAGCAGCTTAGGGGCAGGGGGATCTACCTATGGCTACACCTTC. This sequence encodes CASSLGAGGSTYGYTF.

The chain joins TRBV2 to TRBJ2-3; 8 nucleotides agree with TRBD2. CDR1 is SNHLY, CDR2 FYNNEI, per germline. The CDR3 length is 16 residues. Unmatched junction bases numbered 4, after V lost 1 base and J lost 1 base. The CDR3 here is CASSEDSGAGTDTQYF. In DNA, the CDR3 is TGTGCCAGCAGTGAAGATAGCGGGGCTGGCACAGATACGCAGTATTTT.

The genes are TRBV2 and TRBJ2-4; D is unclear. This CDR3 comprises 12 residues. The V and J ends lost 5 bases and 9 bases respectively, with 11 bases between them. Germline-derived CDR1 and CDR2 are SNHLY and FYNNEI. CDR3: CASSRSAGIQYF. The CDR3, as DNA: TGTGCCAGCAGTCGCTCTGCCGGCATTCAGTACTTC.

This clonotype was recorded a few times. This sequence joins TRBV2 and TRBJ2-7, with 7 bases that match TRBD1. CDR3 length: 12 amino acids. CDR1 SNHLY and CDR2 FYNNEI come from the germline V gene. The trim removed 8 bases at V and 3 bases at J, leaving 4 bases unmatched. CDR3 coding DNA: TGTGCCAGCGGGACAGTTTACTACGAGCAGTACTTC. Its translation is CASGTVYYEQYF.

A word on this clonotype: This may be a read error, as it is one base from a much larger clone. CDR3 DNA sequence: TGCAGCGTTGTACCGCTAGAACGAAACGAGCAGGACTTC. Protein product: CSVVPLERNEQDF. The chain employs TRBV29-1 and TRBJ2-7; the D is unclear. The CDR3 is made up of 13 amino acids. Germline CDR1 is SQVTM and CDR2 is ANQGSEA.

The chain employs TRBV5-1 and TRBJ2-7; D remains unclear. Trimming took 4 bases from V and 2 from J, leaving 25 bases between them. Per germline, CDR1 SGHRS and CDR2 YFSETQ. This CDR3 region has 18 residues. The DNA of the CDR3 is TGCGCCAGCAGCGGTTATGCAGGTAGGACCATCGGGCCCTACGAGCAGTACTTC. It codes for CASSGYAGRTIGPYEQYF. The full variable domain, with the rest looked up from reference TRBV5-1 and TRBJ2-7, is KAGVTQTPRYLIKTRGQQVTLSCSPISGHRSVSWYQQTPGQGLQFLFEYFSETQRNKGNFPGRFSGRQFSNSRSEMNVSTLELGDSALYLCASSGYAGRTIGPYEQYFGPGTRLTVT.

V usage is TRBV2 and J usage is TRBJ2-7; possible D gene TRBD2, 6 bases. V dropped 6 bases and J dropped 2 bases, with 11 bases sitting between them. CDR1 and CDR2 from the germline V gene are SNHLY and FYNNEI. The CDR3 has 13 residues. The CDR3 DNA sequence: TGTGCCAGCAGGGGGGACTTTGCCTACGAGCAGTACTTC. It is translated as CASRGDFAYEQYF.

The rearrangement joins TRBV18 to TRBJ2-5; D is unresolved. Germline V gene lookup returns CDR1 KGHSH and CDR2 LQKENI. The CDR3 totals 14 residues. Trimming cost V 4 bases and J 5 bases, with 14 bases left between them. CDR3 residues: CASSRPPPRETQYF. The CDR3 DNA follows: TGTGCCAGCTCACGACCTCCCCCGAGGGAGACCCAGTACTTC.

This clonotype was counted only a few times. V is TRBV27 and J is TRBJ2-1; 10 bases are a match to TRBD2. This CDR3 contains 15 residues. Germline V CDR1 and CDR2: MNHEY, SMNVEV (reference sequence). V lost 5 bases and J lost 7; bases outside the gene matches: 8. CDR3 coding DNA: TGTGCCAGCAGTCCGATAGCGGGGGGAAGGAATGAGCAGTTCTTC. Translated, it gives CASSPIAGGRNEQFF.

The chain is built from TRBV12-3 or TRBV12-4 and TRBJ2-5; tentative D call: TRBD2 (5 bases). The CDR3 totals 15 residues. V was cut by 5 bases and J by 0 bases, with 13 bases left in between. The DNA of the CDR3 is TGTGCCAGCAGTCCGCCGGGGTTAGACCAAGAGACCCAGTACTTC. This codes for CASSPPGLDQETQYF.

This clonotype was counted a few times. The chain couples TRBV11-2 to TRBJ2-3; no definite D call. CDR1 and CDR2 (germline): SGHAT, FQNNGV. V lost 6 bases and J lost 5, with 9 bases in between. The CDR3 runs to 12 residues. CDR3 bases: TGTGCCAGCAGACGAACAGTAGATACGCAGTATTTT. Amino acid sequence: CASRRTVDTQYF.

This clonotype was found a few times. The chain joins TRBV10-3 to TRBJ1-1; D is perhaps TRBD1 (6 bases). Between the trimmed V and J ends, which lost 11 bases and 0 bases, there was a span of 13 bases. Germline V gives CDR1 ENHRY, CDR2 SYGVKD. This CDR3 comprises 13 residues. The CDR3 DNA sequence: TGTGCCCCTCCTCAGGGGATGAACACTGAAGCTTTCTTT. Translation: CAPPQGMNTEAFF.

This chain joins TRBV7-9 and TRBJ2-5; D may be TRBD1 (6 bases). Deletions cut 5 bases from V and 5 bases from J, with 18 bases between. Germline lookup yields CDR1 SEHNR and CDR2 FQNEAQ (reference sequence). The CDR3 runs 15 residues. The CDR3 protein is CASSTSTGLLETQYF. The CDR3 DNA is TGTGCCAGCAGCACATCGACAGGTCTTTTGGAGACCCAGTACTTC. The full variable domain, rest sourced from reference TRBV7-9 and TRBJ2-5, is DTGVSQNPRHKITKRGQNVTFRCDPISEHNRLYWYRQTLGQGPEFLTYFQNEAQLEKSRLLSDRFSAERPKGSFSTLEIQRTEQGDSAMYLCASSTSTGLLETQYFGPGTRLLVL.